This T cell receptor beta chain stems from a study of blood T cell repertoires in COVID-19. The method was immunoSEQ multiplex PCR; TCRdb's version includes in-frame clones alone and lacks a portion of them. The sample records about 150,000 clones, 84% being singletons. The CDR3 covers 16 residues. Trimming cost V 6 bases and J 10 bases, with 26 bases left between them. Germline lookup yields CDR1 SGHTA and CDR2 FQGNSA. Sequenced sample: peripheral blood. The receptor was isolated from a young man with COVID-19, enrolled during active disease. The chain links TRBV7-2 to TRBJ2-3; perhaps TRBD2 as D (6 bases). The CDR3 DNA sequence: TGTGCCAGCAGGATAGAGGGCCCGGGAGTGGGACGTTCGCAGTATTTT. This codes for CASRIEGPGVGRSQYF. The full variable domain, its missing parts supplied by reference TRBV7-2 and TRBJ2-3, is GAGVSQSPSNKVTEKGKDVELRCDPISGHTALYWYRQSLGQGLEFLIYFQGNSAPDKSGLPSDRFSAERTGGSVSTLTIQRTQQEDSAVYLCASRIEGPGVGRSQYFGPGTRLTVL.